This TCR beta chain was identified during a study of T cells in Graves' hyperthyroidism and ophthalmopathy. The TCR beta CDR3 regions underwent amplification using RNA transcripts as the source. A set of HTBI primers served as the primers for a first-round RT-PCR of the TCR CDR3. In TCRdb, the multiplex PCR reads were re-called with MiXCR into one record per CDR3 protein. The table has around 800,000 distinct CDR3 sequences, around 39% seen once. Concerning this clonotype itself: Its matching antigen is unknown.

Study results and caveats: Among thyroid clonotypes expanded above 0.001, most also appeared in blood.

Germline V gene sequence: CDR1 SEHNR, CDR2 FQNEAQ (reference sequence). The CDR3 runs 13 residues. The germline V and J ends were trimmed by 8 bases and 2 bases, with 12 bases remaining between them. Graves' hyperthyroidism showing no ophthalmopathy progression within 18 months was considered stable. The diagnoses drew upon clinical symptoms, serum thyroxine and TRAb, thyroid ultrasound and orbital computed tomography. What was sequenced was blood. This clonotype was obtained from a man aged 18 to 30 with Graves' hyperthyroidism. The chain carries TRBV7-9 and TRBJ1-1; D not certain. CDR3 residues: CASRESYNTEAFF. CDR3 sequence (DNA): TGTGCCAGCCGGGAGTCCTATAACACTGAAGCTTTCTTT.